Below, 2 T cell receptor beta chains from the same sample are listed, as sequenced in a study of cytomegalovirus exposure and HLA in healthy donors. Repertoires were generated with immunoSEQ multiplex PCR, while TCRdb's copy carries only in-frame clones and drops some. This sample has about 270,000 clones, with 65% to 90% found just once. The sequencing input was PBMCs. The receptors originated from a woman aged 18-30 years in good health and CMV-seronegative.

The chain joins TRBV7-2 to TRBJ1-4; a weak D match, TRBD1 (5 bases). The V end lost 5 bases, the J end lost 5 bases, and 12 bases lay between the germline ends. Germline lookup yields CDR1 SGHTA and CDR2 FQGNSA. This CDR3 spans 14 amino acids. Here the CDR3 reads CASSRGLLNEKLFF. CDR3 nucleotides: TGTGCCAGCAGCCGGGGACTATTGAATGAAAAACTGTTTTTT.

The chain recombines TRBV18 with TRBJ1-5; 11 bases are shared with TRBD1. From germline, CDR1 is KGHSH and CDR2 LQKENI. V lost 3 bases and J lost 6; bases outside the gene matches: 7. CDR3 length: 16 residues. The DNA of the CDR3 is TGTGCCAGCTCACCGCCCGCCGGGACAGGGGGTCAGCCCCAGCATTTT. It yields the protein CASSPPAGTGGQPQHF.